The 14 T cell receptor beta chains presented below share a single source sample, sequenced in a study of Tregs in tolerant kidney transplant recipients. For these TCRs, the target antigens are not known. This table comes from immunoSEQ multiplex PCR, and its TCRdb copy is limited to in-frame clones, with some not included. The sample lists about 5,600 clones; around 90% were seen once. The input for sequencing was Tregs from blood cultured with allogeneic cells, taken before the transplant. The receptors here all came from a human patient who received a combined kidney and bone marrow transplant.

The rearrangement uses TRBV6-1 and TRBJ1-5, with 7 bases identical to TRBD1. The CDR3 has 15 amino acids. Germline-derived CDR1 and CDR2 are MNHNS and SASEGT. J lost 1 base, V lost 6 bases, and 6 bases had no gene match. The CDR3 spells CASRQTGSSNQPQHF. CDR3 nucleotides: TGTGCCAGCAGGCAGACAGGGTCAAGCAATCAGCCCCAGCATTTT.

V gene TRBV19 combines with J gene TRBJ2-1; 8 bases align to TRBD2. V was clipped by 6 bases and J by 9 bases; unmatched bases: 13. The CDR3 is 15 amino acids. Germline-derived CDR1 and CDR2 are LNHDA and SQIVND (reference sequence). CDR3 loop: CASSTRSGIFGEQFF. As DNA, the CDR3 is TGTGCCAGTAGCACCCGTAGCGGGATCTTCGGTGAGCAGTTCTTC.

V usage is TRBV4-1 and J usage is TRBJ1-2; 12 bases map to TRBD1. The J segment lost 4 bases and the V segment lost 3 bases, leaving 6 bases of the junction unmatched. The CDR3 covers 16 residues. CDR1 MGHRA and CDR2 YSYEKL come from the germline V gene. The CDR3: CASSHPGQGAFYGYTF. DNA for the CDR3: TGCGCCAGCAGCCATCCGGGACAGGGGGCTTTCTATGGCTACACCTTC.

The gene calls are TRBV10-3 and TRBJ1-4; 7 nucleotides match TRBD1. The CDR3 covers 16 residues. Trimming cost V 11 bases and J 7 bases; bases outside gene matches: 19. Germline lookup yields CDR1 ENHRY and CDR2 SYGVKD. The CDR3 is CAASGGGDRRVEKLFF. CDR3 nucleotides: TGTGCCGCCTCCGGCGGTGGGGACAGACGCGTTGAAAAACTGTTTTTT.

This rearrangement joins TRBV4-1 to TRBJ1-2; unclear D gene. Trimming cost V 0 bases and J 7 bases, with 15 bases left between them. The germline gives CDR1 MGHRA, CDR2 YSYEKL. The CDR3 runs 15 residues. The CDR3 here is CASSQEPGRRLGYTF. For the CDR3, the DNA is TGCGCCAGCAGCCAAGAACCGGGCAGGCGCCTTGGCTACACCTTC.

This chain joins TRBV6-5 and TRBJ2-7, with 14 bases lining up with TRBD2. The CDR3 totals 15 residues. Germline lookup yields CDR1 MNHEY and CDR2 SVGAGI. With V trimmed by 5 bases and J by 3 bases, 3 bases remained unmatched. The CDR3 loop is CASSPGTSGSYEQYF. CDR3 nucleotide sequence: TGTGCCAGCAGTCCCGGGACTAGCGGGAGCTACGAGCAGTACTTC.

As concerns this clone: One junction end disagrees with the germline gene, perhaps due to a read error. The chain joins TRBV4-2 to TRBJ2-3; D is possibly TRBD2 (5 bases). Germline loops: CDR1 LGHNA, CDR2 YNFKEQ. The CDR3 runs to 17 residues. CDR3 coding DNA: TGTGCCAGCGGCCAAGATGTGGCTAGCAGAAGCACAGATACGCAGTATTTT. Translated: CASGQDVASRSTDTQYF.

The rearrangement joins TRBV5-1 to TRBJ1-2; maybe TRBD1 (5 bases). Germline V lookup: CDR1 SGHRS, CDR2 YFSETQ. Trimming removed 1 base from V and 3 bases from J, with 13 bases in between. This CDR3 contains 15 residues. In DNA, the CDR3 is TGCGCCAGCAGCTTGCAAGGGACGGACTACTATGGCTACACCTTC. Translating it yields CASSLQGTDYYGYTF.

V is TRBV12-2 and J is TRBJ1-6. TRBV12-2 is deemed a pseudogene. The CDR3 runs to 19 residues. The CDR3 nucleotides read TGTGCAAGTCGCTTAGAGGGGATAGGACCAGGGGAGGCTGGTTCACCCCTCCACTTT. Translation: CASRLEGIGPGEAGSPLHF.

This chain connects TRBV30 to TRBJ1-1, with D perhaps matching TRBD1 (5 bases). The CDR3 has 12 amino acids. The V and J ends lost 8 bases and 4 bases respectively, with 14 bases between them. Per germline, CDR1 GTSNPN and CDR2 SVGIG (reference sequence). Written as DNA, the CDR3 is TGTGCCGCCACCCGGAGGGGCACTGAAGCTTTCTTT. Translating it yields CAATRRGTEAFF.

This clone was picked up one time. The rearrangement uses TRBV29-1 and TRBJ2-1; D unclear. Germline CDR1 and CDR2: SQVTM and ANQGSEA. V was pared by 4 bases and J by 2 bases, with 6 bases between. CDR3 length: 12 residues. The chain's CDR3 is CSVGLAYNEQFF. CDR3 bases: TGCAGCGTTGGTCTCGCCTACAATGAGCAGTTCTTC.

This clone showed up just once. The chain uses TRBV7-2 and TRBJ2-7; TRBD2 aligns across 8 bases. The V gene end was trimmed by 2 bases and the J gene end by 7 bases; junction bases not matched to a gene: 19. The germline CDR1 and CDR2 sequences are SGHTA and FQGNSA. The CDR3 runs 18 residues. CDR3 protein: CASSLYYRWTSTPGEQYF. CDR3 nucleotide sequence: TGTGCCAGCAGCTTATATTATCGTTGGACTAGCACCCCAGGGGAGCAGTACTTC.

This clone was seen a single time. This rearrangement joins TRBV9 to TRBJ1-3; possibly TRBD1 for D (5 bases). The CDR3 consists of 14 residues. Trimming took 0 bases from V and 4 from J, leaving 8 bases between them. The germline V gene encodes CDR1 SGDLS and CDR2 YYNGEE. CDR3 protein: CASSVAGGGNTIYF. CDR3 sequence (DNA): TGTGCCAGCAGCGTAGCTGGGGGGGGAAACACCATATATTTT. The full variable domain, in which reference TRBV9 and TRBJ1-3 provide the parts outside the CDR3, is DSGVTQTPKHLITATGQRVTLRCSPRSGDLSVYWYQQSLDQGLQFLIQYYNGEERAKGNILERFSAQQFPDLHSELNLSSLELGDSALYFCASSVAGGGNTIYFGEGSWLTVV.

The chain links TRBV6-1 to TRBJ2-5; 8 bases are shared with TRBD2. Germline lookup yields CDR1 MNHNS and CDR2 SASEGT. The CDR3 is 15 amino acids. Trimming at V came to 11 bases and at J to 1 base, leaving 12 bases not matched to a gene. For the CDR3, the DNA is TGTGCCGTCAGCACCGGGCGGGGGGCCCAAGAGACCCAGTACTTC. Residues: CAVSTGRGAQETQYF.